This T cell receptor beta chain was documented in a study of cytomegalovirus exposure and HLA in healthy donors. On this clone itself: Its antigen is not identified.

Study findings and constraints: CMV antigen specificity was confirmed in vitro for a few CMV-associated chains.

PCR primers comprised 60 Vbeta and 13 Jbeta primers. Produced via immunoSEQ multiplex PCR; TCRdb's table is partial and in-frame only. This table has about 180,000 clones, about 80% appearing once. Germline trimming cut 3 bases from V and 5 bases from J; bases unmatched to any gene: 10. Germline CDR1 and CDR2: SGHKS and YYEKEE (reference sequence). The CDR3 is 16 amino acids. The receptor was derived from a middle-aged woman in good health and CMV-seronegative. The V and J genes are TRBV5-5 and TRBJ2-3; 9 bases are a match to TRBD1. The sample was PBMCs. CDR3 sequence: CASSWGDRGFRDTQYF. CDR3 bases: TGTGCCAGCAGCTGGGGAGACAGGGGGTTCCGAGATACGCAGTATTTT. The variable domain in full, with the rest retrieved from reference TRBV5-5 and TRBJ2-3, is DAGVTQSPTHLIKTRGQQVTLRCSPISGHKSVSWYQQVLGQGPQFIFQYYEKEERGRGNFPDRFSARQFPNYSSELNVNALLLGDSALYLCASSWGDRGFRDTQYFGPGTRLTVL.